Given below is one T cell receptor beta chain in context. CDR1 and CDR2 from the germline V gene are GTSNPN and SVGIG (reference sequence). V was clipped by 5 bases and J by 0 bases; unmatched bases: 7. The CDR3 runs to 14 residues. This study enrolled people aged about 18 to 100 from about two dozen US geographic areas. Participant-given clinical history determined each cohort assignment. The entry originates in a study of blood T cell repertoires in COVID-19. Study at large: Material from acute and convalescent COVID-19 was sourced from the United States, Italy and Spain.

Original processing notes: Counts of nucleated cells, estimated from reference gene primer amplification, were obtained. Only in-frame clones appear in the TCRdb table, and some are missing; sequencing was by immunoSEQ multiplex PCR. V, J and clone size are those of that table, while D and trimming were read from the DNA. The sample includes around 250,000 clones, about 89% of them seen just once. The sequence was obtained from a human donor in a cohort exposed to, infected with or recovered from COVID-19 (not recorded which). The donor label of this sample is uncertain. This chain uses TRBV30 with TRBJ2-7, with 7 positions matching TRBD1. The specimen sequenced was PBMCs or T cells enriched from blood (not recorded which). DNA of the CDR3: TGTGCCTGGGGGGGACAGAGGAGCTCCTACGAGCAGTACTTC. This encodes CAWGGQRSSYEQYF.